These 24 T cell receptor beta chains share one sample of origin, sequenced in a study of shared clonotypes between healthy human individuals. TCRdb's copy holds only in-frame clones and misses some; the assay was immunoSEQ multiplex PCR. The sample contains 1.5 million to 2.5 million clones, approximately 95% of which appear only once. Naive CD8 cells were CD45RO-negative, positively selected for CCR7, excluding terminally differentiated effector memory CD45RA+ cells. The specimen sequenced was naive CD8+ T cells sorted from blood. These receptors all come from a man younger than 35 in good health.

The rearrangement uses TRBV4-3 and TRBJ1-4, with 8 bases matching TRBD1. Trimming removed 2 bases from V and 4 bases from J; junction bases left unmatched: 3. The CDR3 has 15 amino acids. Germline CDR1 LGHNA, CDR2 YSLEER. The CDR3 spells CASSQYGQGNEKLFF. In DNA, the CDR3 is TGCGCCAGCAGCCAATACGGACAGGGTAATGAAAAACTGTTTTTT.

The chain has TRBV7-6 and TRBJ1-1, with TRBD1 identical over 7 bases. In germline, CDR1 is SGHVS, CDR2 FNYEAQ. J lost 1 base, V lost 5 bases, and 4 bases had no gene match. This CDR3 comprises 14 residues. CDR3 residues: CASSPGGTNTEAFF. The CDR3 nucleotides read TGTGCCAGCAGCCCAGGGGGAACGAACACTGAAGCTTTCTTT.

The chain uses TRBV28 and TRBJ1-1; 7 bases align to TRBD1. Germline lookup yields CDR1 MDHEN and CDR2 SYDVKM. This CDR3 contains 14 residues. V lost 3 bases, J lost 3 bases, and 4 bases stayed unmatched. The CDR3 DNA reads TGTGCCAGCAGTTTTACAGGGGTAGACACTGAAGCTTTCTTT. It is translated as CASSFTGVDTEAFF.

About this clone: A read error may produce the germline difference seen at one junction end. This chain connects TRBV7-7 to TRBJ2-5, with 12 positions matching TRBD1. Germline assignment: CDR1 SSHAT and CDR2 FNYEAQ (reference sequence). This CDR3 is built from 16 residues. The CDR3, as DNA: TGTGCTAGCAGCTTAGGGACAGGGGGCTACGAAGAGACCCAGTACTTC. Protein sequence: CASSLGTGGYEETQYF.

This chain joins TRBV5-4 and TRBJ2-2; D uncertain. Germline CDR1 SGHNT, CDR2 YYREEE (reference sequence). CDR3 length: 13 residues. Trimming cost V 2 bases and J 5 bases, with 7 bases left between them. CDR3 in DNA: TGTGCCAGCAGCTTCCACGGGACCGGGGAGCTGTTTTTT. Protein product: CASSFHGTGELFF.

About this clone: Other DNA sequences in the same sample also yield this CDR3. V and J are TRBV6-6 and TRBJ2-5; 8 bases are shared with TRBD1. Losses at the gene ends were 0 bases for V and 4 bases for J; bases not matched to a gene: 4. Germline lookup yields CDR1 MNHNY and CDR2 SVGAGI (reference sequence). The CDR3 contains 15 residues. In nucleotides, the CDR3 is TGTGCCAGCAGTTACTCTGGACAGGGATTAGAGACCCAGTACTTC. It codes for CASSYSGQGLETQYF.

This rearrangement joins TRBV9 to TRBJ2-7, with D perhaps TRBD2 (5 bases). CDR1 is SGDLS, CDR2 YYNGEE, per germline. CDR3 length: 15 residues. Trimming left V 4 bases short and J 0 bases short, with 14 bases between. Here the CDR3 reads CASSPGLGSSYEQYF. CDR3 DNA sequence: TGTGCCAGCAGCCCTGGACTGGGGAGCTCCTACGAGCAGTACTTC. Full variable domain (rest looked up from reference TRBV9 and TRBJ2-7): DSGVTQTPKHLITATGQRVTLRCSPRSGDLSVYWYQQSLDQGLQFLIQYYNGEERAKGNILERFSAQQFPDLHSELNLSSLELGDSALYFCASSPGLGSSYEQYFGPGTRLTVT.

The rearrangement links TRBV25-1 to TRBJ1-5, with unresolved D. Trimming left V 3 bases short and J 0 bases short, with 6 bases between. CDR3 length: 14 residues. CDR1 is MGHDK, CDR2 SYGVNS, per germline. The CDR3 spells CASSDSYSNQPQHF. CDR3 bases: TGTGCCAGCAGTGACAGTTATAGCAATCAGCCCCAGCATTTT.

The chain links TRBV6-5 to TRBJ2-7; TRBD1 aligns across 7 bases. J was trimmed by 1 base and V by 0 bases; bases with no gene match: 3. This CDR3 is 15 amino acids long. Per the germline V gene, CDR1 is MNHEY and CDR2 is SVGAGI. The CDR3 reads CASSYSGTASYEQYF. The CDR3 DNA follows: TGTGCCAGCAGTTACTCGGGGACAGCTTCCTACGAGCAGTACTTC.

This clone was seen just once. The chain combines TRBV5-4 with TRBJ1-2; D is ambiguous. The germline CDR1 and CDR2 sequences are SGHNT and YYREEE (reference sequence). CDR3 length: 15 residues. V shed 2 bases and J shed 8 bases, with 19 bases lying between them. DNA for the CDR3: TGTGCCAGCAGCTTTTTTTCTGTTGTCGGGTACGGCTACACCTTC. Amino acids: CASSFFSVVGYGYTF.

This chain links TRBV7-8 with TRBJ2-7; no clear D. Germline V lookup: CDR1 SGHVS, CDR2 FQNEAQ. Trimming stripped 6 bases from V and 0 bases from J, with 24 bases between. The CDR3 length is 18 residues. This chain's CDR3 is CASSDLMLGNRYSYEQYF. CDR3 bases: TGTGCCAGCAGTGACCTAATGTTGGGAAACCGCTACTCCTACGAGCAGTACTTC.

The gene calls are TRBV18 and TRBJ1-2, with D tentatively TRBD1 (5 bases). CDR1 KGHSH and CDR2 LQKENI come from the germline V gene. V lost 2 bases and J lost 7, with 23 bases in between. The CDR3 runs to 17 residues. CDR3 amino acids: CASSPKRARDGSLGYTF. CDR3 coding DNA: TGTGCCAGCTCACCAAAGAGGGCAAGGGACGGCTCTCTTGGCTACACCTTC. The variable domain in full, with the rest retrieved from reference TRBV18 and TRBJ1-2, is NAGVMQNPRHLVRRRGQEARLRCSPMKGHSHVYWYRQLPEEGLKFMVYLQKENIIDESGMPKERFSAEFPKEGPSILRIQQVVRGDSAAYFCASSPKRARDGSLGYTFGSGTRLTVV.

The chain couples TRBV6-1 to TRBJ1-5, with no clear D. The germline V gene has CDR1 MNHNS and CDR2 SASEGT. The V and J ends lost 1 base and 9 bases respectively, with 7 bases between them. CDR3 length: 12 residues. The CDR3 reads CASSEGLGPQHF. CDR3 nucleotides: TGTGCCAGCAGTGAAGGACTGGGGCCCCAGCATTTT.

V is TRBV5-1 and J is TRBJ2-7, with a tentative D call TRBD1 (6 bases). This CDR3 has 17 residues. Germline V gives CDR1 SGHRS, CDR2 YFSETQ. Trimming removed 5 bases from V and 3 bases from J, with 24 bases in between. The CDR3 here is CASSSDSGGTGFYEQYF. For the CDR3, the DNA is TGCGCCAGCAGTTCGGACAGCGGTGGGACCGGGTTCTACGAGCAGTACTTC.

This rearrangement joins TRBV4-1 to TRBJ2-2; no definite D call. The CDR3 consists of 14 residues. CDR1 is MGHRA, CDR2 YSYEKL, per germline. With 4 bases removed from V and 0 bases from J, the gap between germline ends came to 6 bases. The CDR3 protein is CASSPDANTGELFF. CDR3 nucleotides: TGCGCCAGCAGCCCAGACGCGAACACCGGGGAGCTGTTTTTT.

The chain combines TRBV19 with TRBJ1-5; D remains unclear. This CDR3 is 15 amino acids long. Germline V gene sequence: CDR1 LNHDA, CDR2 SQIVND (reference sequence). The V end was cut by 3 bases, the J end by 3 bases, with 12 bases between. CDR3 DNA: TGTGCCAGTAGTATGGTTGGAGGACCCAATCAGCCCCAGCATTTT. As protein: CASSMVGGPNQPQHF.

The DNA for the CDR3 is TGTGCCAGCAGTTCCTCCCTGCGGGGGGGCGGGAACACCGGGGAGCTGTTTTTT. It encodes CASSSSLRGGGNTGELFF. V gene TRBV7-9 combines with J gene TRBJ2-2; 9 bases are shared with TRBD2. The CDR3 is 18 residues long. Germline loops: CDR1 SEHNR, CDR2 FQNEAQ (reference sequence). V lost 6 bases, J lost 1 base, and 12 bases stayed unmatched. The full variable domain, rest sourced from reference TRBV7-9 and TRBJ2-2, is DTGVSQNPRHKITKRGQNVTFRCDPISEHNRLYWYRQTLGQGPEFLTYFQNEAQLEKSRLLSDRFSAERPKGSFSTLEIQRTEQGDSAMYLCASSSSLRGGGNTGELFFGEGSRLTVL.

The chain combines TRBV4-1 with TRBJ2-5, with D maybe TRBD1 (6 bases). The length of the CDR3 is 15 residues. Germline CDR1 MGHRA, CDR2 YSYEKL. Trimming cost V 1 base and J 2 bases, with 11 bases left between them. The CDR3 region is CASSQVHRAQETQYF. In nucleotides, the CDR3 is TGCGCCAGCAGCCAAGTTCACAGGGCGCAAGAGACCCAGTACTTC.

About this clone itself: Other DNA sequences in this sample translate to the same CDR3. The chain carries TRBV7-9 and TRBJ2-7; tentatively, D is TRBD1 or TRBD2 (5 bases each). There are 14 residues in the CDR3. Per germline, CDR1 SEHNR and CDR2 FQNEAQ (reference sequence). Trimming removed 0 bases at V and 0 bases at J, with 6 bases between. CDR3 residues: CASSLAGGSYEQYF. CDR3 DNA: TGTGCCAGCAGCTTAGCTGGGGGCTCCTACGAGCAGTACTTC.

This chain joins TRBV13 and TRBJ1-1, with D tentatively TRBD1 (6 bases). Looked up from germline, CDR1 is PRHDT and CDR2 is FYEKMQ (reference sequence). V lost 5 bases and J lost 6, with 10 bases in between. This CDR3 is built from 12 residues. CDR3 sequence (DNA): TGTGCCAGCAGCAAGGGGGGGGCTGAAGCTTTCTTT. Translated: CASSKGGAEAFF.

This sequence joins TRBV28 and TRBJ2-7; possible D gene TRBD1, 5 bases. The CDR3 extends over 16 amino acids. CDR1 and CDR2 from the germline V gene are MDHEN and SYDVKM. The germline V and J ends were trimmed by 5 bases and 3 bases, with 20 bases remaining between them. The CDR3 DNA reads TGTGCCAGCAGTCCAAACACCGGACACGAAGACTACGAGCAGTACTTC. Translation gives CASSPNTGHEDYEQYF.

The chain employs TRBV7-3 and TRBJ2-6; D is undetermined. The germline V gene has CDR1 SGHTA and CDR2 FQGTGA. With 5 bases removed from V and 4 bases from J, the gap between germline ends came to 9 bases. The CDR3 runs 14 residues. Here the CDR3 DNA reads TGTGCCAGCAGCCCCGCCCTGGGGGCCAACGTCCTGACTTTC. This sequence encodes CASSPALGANVLTF.

The chain couples TRBV5-4 to TRBJ2-3, with D perhaps TRBD1 (5 bases). V lost 2 bases and J lost 4, with 8 bases in between. Germline V gene sequence: CDR1 SGHNT, CDR2 YYREEE (reference sequence). The CDR3 contains 13 residues. CDR3 DNA sequence: TGTGCCAGCAGCTTTGCAGGGCCAGATACGCAGTATTTT. Its translation is CASSFAGPDTQYF.

V gene TRBV6-5 combines with J gene TRBJ2-1; D might be TRBD1 (6 bases). V gave up 6 bases and J gave up 4 bases, with 16 bases separating them. This CDR3 spans 15 amino acids. Germline V gives CDR1 MNHEY, CDR2 SVGAGI. CDR3 region: CASSPGQTTYNEQFF. The DNA of the CDR3 is TGTGCCAGCAGCCCCGGACAGACCACTTACAATGAGCAGTTCTTC.